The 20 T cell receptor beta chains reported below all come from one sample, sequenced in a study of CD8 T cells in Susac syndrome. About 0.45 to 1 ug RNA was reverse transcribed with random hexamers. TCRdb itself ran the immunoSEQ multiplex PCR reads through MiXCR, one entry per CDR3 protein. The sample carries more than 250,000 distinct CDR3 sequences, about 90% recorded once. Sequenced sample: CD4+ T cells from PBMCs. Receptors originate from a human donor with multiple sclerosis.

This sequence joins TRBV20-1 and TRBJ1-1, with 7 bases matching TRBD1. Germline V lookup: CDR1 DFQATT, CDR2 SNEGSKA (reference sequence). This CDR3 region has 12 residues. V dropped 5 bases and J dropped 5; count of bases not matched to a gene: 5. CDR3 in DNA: TGCAGTGCTTCACAGGGGAGAACTGAAGCTTTCTTT. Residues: CSASQGRTEAFF.

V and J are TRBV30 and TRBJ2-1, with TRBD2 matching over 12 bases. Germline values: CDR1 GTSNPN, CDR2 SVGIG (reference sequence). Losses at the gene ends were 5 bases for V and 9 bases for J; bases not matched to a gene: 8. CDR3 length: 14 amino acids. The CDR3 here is CAWGWTSGASEQFF. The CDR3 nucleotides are TGTGCCTGGGGGTGGACTAGCGGGGCCAGTGAGCAGTTCTTC.

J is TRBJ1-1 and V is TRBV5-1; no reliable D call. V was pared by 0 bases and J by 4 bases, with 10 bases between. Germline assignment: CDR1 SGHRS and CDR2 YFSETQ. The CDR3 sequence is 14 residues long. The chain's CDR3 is CASSLVPGITEAFF. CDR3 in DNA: TGCGCCAGCAGCTTGGTTCCGGGGATCACTGAAGCTTTCTTT. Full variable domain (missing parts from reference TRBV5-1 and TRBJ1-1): KAGVTQTPRYLIKTRGQQVTLSCSPISGHRSVSWYQQTPGQGLQFLFEYFSETQRNKGNFPGRFSGRQFSNSRSEMNVSTLELGDSALYLCASSLVPGITEAFFGQGTRLTVV.

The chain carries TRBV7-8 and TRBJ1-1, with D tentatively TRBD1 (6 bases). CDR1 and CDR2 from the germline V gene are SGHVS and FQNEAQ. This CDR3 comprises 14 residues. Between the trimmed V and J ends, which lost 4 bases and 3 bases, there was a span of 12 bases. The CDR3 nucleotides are TGTGCCAGCAGCTCGCCGGGGGCCGACACTGAAGCTTTCTTT. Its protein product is CASSSPGADTEAFF.

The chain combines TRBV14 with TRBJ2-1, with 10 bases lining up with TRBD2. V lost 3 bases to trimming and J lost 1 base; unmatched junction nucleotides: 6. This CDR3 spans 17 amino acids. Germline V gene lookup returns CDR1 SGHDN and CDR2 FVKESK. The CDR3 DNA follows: TGTGCCAGCAGCCAGTCGGGACTAGCGCTTTCCTACAATGAGCAGTTCTTC. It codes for CASSQSGLALSYNEQFF. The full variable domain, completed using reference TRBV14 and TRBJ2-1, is EAGVTQFPSHSVIEKGQTVTLRCDPISGHDNLYWYRRVMGKEIKFLLHFVKESKQDESGMPNNRFLAERTGGTYSTLKVQPAELEDSGVYFCASSQSGLALSYNEQFFGPGTRLTVL.

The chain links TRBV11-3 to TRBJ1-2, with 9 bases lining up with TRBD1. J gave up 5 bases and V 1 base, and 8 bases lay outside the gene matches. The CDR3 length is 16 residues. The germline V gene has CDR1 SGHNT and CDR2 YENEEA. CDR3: CASSLGPDRGWYGYTF. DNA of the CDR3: TGTGCCAGCAGCTTAGGGCCGGACAGGGGATGGTATGGCTACACCTTC.

Here the CDR3 DNA reads TGCGCCAGGTGGGACAGGGTGGGCACTGAAGCTTTCTTT. Protein product: CARWDRVGTEAFF. The J gene is TRBJ1-1, the V gene TRBV23-1; 9 bases align to TRBD1. TRBV23-1 is sorted into the ORF group, with uncertain function. The J segment lost 4 bases and the V segment lost 9 bases, leaving 6 bases of the junction unmatched. This CDR3 spans 13 amino acids.

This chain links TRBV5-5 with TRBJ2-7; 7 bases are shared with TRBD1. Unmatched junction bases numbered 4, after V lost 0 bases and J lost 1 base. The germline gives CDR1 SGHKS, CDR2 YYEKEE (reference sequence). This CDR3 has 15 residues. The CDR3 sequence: CASSLGTGMSYEQYF. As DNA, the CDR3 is TGTGCCAGCAGCTTGGGGACAGGAATGTCCTACGAGCAGTACTTC.

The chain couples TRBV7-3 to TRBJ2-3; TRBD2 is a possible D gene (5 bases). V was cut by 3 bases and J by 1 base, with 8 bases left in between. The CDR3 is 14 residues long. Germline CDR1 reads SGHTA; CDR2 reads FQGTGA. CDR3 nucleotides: TGTGCCAGCAGCTTTAGCGCTGGCACAGATACGCAGTATTTT. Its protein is CASSFSAGTDTQYF.

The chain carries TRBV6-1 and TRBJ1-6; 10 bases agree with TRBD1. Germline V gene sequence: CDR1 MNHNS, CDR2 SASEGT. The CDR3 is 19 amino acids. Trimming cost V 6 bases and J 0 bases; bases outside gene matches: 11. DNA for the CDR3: TGTGCCAGCAGGACCACGACAGGGGGCTACAGCTCCTATAATTCACCCCTCCACTTT. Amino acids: CASRTTTGGYSSYNSPLHF.

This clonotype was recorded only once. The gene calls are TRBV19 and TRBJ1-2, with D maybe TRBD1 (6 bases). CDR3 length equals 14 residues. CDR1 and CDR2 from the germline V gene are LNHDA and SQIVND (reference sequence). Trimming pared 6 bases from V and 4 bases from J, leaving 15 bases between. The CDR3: CASSFPDSSYGYTF. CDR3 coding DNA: TGTGCCAGTAGCTTTCCGGACAGCTCCTATGGCTACACCTTC.

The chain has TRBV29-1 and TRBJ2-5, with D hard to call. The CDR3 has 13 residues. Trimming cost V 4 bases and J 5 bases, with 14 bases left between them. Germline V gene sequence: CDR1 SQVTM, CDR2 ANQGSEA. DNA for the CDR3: TGCAGCGTTGTCAAAACGGACGGGGAGACCCAGTACTTC. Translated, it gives CSVVKTDGETQYF.

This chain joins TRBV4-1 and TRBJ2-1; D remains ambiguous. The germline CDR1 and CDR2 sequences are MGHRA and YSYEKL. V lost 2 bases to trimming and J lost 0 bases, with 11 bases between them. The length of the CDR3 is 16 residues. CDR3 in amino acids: CASSQPPRSSYNEQFF. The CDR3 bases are TGCGCCAGCAGCCAACCTCCGAGGAGCTCCTACAATGAGCAGTTCTTC.

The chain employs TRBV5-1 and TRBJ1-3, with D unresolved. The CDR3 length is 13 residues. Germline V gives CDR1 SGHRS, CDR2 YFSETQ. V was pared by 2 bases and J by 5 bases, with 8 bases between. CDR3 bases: TGCGCCAGCAGCTTAGGCAGTAGAAACACCATATATTTT. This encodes CASSLGSRNTIYF.

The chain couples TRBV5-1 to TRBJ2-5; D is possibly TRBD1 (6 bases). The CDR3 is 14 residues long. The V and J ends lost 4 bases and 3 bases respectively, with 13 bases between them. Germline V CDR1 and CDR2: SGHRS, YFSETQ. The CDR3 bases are TGCGCCAGCAGCCCCAGGGGTGGGGAAGAGACCCAGTACTTC. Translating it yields CASSPRGGEETQYF.

As DNA, the CDR3 is TGTGCCTGGAGTGGCGACAGAGGGAACACTGAAGCTTTCTTT. Protein sequence: CAWSGDRGNTEAFF. V usage is TRBV30 and J usage is TRBJ1-1; tentative D call: TRBD1 (5 bases). CDR1 is GTSNPN and CDR2 is SVGIG in the germline V gene (reference sequence). The CDR3 is 14 residues long. Trimming pared 1 base from V and 1 base from J, leaving 10 bases between.

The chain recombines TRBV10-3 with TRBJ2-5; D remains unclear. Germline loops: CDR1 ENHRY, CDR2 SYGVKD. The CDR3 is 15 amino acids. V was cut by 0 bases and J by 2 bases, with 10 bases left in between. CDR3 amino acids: CAISESGNPQETQYF. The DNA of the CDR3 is TGTGCCATCAGTGAGTCGGGGAACCCACAAGAGACCCAGTACTTC.

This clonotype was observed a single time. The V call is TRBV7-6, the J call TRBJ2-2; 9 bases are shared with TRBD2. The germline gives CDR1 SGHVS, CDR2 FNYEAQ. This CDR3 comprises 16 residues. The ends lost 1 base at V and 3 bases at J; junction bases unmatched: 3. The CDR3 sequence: CASSLDVAGDTGELFF. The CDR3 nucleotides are TGTGCCAGCAGCTTAGATGTAGCGGGGGACACCGGGGAGCTGTTTTTT. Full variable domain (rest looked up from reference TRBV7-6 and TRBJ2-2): GAGVSQSPRYKVTKRGQDVALRCDPISGHVSLYWYRQALGQGPEFLTYFNYEAQQDKSGLPNDRFSAERPEGSISTLTIQRTEQRDSAMYRCASSLDVAGDTGELFFGEGSRLTVL.

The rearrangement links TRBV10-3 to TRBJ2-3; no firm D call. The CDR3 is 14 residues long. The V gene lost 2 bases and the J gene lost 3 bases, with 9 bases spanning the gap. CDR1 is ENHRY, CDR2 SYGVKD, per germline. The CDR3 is CAISENTWTDTQYF. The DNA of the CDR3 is TGTGCCATCAGTGAGAACACTTGGACAGATACGCAGTATTTT.

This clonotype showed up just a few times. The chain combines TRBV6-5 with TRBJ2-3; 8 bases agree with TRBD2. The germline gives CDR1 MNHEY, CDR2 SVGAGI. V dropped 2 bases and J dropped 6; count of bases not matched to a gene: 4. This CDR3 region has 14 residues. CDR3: CASSYGGGPDTQYF. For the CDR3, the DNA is TGTGCCAGCAGTTACGGCGGGGGGCCCGATACGCAGTATTTT.